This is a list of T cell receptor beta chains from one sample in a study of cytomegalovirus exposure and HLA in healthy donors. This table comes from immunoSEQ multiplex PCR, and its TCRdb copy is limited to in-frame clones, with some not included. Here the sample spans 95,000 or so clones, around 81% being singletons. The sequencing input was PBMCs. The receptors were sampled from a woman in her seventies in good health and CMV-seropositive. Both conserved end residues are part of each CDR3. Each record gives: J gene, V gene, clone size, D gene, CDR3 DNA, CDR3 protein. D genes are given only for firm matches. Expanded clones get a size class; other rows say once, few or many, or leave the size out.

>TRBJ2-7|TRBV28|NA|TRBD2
TGTGCCAGCAGTTTACGGACTAGCGGGAGGGCCGGGCAGTACTTC
CASSLRTSGRAGQYF
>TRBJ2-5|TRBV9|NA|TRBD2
TGTGCCAGCAGCGTGCCGGGACTAGCGGACCAAGAGACCCAGTACTTC
CASSVPGLADQETQYF
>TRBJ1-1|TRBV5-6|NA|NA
TGTGCCAGCAGCTTCGGGGGGGGCAGGCCGCCCCCTGGAGCTTTCTTT
CASSFGGGRPPPGAFF
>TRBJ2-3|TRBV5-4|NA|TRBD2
TGTGCCAGCAGCGATCTAGCGGGATACTCGAGTGCGCAGTATTTT
CASSDLAGYSSAQYF
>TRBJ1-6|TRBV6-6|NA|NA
TGTGCCAGCAGAGCGAGGGACAATAATTCACCCCTCCACTTT
CASRARDNNSPLHF
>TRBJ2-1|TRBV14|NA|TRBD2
TGTGCCAGCAGTCTCGGGGGGGGGCAGTTCTTC
CASSLGGGQFF
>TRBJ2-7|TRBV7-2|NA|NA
TGTGCCAGCAGCTTAGAAGGGGGAGGGTACGAGCAGTACTTC
CASSLEGGGYEQYF
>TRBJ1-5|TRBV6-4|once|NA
TGTGCCAGCAGTGACTCGATGGGAGGGGGAGGCAATCAGCCCCAGCATTTT
CASSDSMGGGGNQPQHF
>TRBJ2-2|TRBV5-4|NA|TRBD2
TGTGCCAGCAGCTTGTCGCGGGAGGAGTCGGGGGAGCTGTTTTTT
CASSLSREESGELFF
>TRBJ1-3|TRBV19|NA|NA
TGTGCCAGTAGTGTCCGCAAGGGGGGAAACACCATATATTTT
CASSVRKGGNTIYF
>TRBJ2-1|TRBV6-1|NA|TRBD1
TGTGCCAGCACCGAATACAGGGGAAACAATGAGCAGTTCTTC
CASTEYRGNNEQFF
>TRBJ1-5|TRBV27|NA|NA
TGTGCCAGCAGTTTAGAGAATCATAGCAATCAGCCCCAGCATTTT
CASSLENHSNQPQHF
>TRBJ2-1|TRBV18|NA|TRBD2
TGTGCCAGCTCACCAATGGCGGGAGGGCAGTGGAATGAGCAGTTCTTC
CASSPMAGGQWNEQFF
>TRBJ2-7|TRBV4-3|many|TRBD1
TGCGCCAGCAGCCATAGGACAGGGGGCTCCTACGAGCAGTACTTC
CASSHRTGGSYEQYF
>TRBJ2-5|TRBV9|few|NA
TGTGCCAGCAGCGTAGTTGTGTCTACCTCTGGGCCCCAGTACTTC
CASSVVVSTSGPQYF
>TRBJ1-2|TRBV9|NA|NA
TGTGCCAGCAGCGTGGACAGCCCATCATCAGGCTACACCTTC
CASSVDSPSSGYTF
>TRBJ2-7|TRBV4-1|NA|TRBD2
TGCGCCAGCAGCCAAGATCTAGGGACTAGATTGGGTGAGCAGTACTTC
CASSQDLGTRLGEQYF
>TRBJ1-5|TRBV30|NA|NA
TGTGCCTGGAGTGTACTGGCAGGGGATCAGCCCCAGCATTTT
CAWSVLAGDQPQHF
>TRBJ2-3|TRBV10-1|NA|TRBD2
TGCGCCAGCAGTGCTCGCGGGAGGAACACAGATACGCAGTATTTT
CASSARGRNTDTQYF
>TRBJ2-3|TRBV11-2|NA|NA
TGTGCCAGCAGCTTAGAACTATTCACAGATACGCAGTATTTT
CASSLELFTDTQYF
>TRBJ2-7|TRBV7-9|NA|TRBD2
TGTGCCAGCAGCTTAGATTTAGGGACTAGCGGGAGTAGCCAGTACTTC
CASSLDLGTSGSSQYF
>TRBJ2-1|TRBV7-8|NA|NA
TGTGCCAGCAGCTTAGCGCGACTAGTTGATGAGCAGTTCTTC
CASSLARLVDEQFF
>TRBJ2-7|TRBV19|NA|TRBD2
TGTGCCAGTAGTAGTCCGGGACTAGCGGGAGCTTACGAGCAGTACTTC
CASSSPGLAGAYEQYF
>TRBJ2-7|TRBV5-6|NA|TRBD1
TGTGCCAGCAGCCAAGGAGACAGGGAGCCCTACGAGCAGTACTTC
CASSQGDREPYEQYF
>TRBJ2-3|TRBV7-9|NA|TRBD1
TGTGCCAGCAGCACGGGACAGCCTGGGGATACGCAGTATTTT
CASSTGQPGDTQYF
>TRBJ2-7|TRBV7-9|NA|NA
TGTGCCAGCAGCCTGAGGTCGGGTAGCGGAATTATTCTCGAGCAGTACTTC
CASSLRSGSGIILEQYF
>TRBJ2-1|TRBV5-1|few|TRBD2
TGCGCCAGCAGCTTGGGGCTAGCGGGAGTTTATGAGCAGTTCTTC
CASSLGLAGVYEQFF
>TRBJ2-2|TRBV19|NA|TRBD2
TGTGCCAGTAGTATAGCACTAGCGGGATTCACCGGGGAGCTGTTTTTT
CASSIALAGFTGELFF
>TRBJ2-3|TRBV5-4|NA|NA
TGTGCCAGCAGCTTACCAGGAACAGATACGCAGTATTTT
CASSLPGTDTQYF
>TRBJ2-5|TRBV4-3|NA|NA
TGCGCCAGCAGCCAGACCCTCTCGGCGGGAGAGACCCAGTACTTC
CASSQTLSAGETQYF
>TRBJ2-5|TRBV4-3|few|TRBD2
TGCGCCAGCAGCCTGGGACTAGCGGGAGGCGAAGGGACCCAGTACTTC
CASSLGLAGGEGTQYF
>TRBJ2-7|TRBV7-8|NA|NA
TGTGCCAGCAGCCACCCCGGGAGATCGAGCGAGCAGTACTTC
CASSHPGRSSEQYF
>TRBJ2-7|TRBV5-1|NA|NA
TGCGCCAGCAGACCTAGGACAGTCTCCTACGAGCAGTACTTC
CASRPRTVSYEQYF
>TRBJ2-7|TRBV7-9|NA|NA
TGTGCCAGCAGCCTCAGGGGGCGGGAGGGCCGCTACGAGCAGTACTTC
CASSLRGREGRYEQYF
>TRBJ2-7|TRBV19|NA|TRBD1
TGTGCCAGTAGTATAGGGGGACAGGGCAGCTCCTACGAGCAGTACTTC
CASSIGGQGSSYEQYF
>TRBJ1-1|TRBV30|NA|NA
TGTGCCTGGAGTGGGGGGGTCGGGAACACTGAAGCTTTCTTT
CAWSGGVGNTEAFF
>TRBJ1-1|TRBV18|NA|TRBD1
TGTGCCAGCTCACCACAGGGGGCGAACACTGAAGCTTTCTTT
CASSPQGANTEAFF
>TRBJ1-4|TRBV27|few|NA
TGTGCCAGCAGTTCCCAGACAGGAGGTCATGAAAAACTGTTTTTT
CASSSQTGGHEKLFF
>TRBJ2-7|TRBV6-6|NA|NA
TGTGCCAGCAGTGACACCCAGGACGAGCAGTACTTC
CASSDTQDEQYF
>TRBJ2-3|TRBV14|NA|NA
TGTGCCAGCAGTCCAAGGATGGACACTAACACAGATACGCAGTATTTT
CASSPRMDTNTDTQYF
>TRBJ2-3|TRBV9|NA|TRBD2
TGTGCCAGCAGCGAACGGACTAGCGGGAGGGGGTATTTT
CASSERTSGRGYF
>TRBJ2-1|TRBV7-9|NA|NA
TGTGCCAGCAGCTTAGATGGGGCGGCGACAGGTGAGCAGTTCTTC
CASSLDGAATGEQFF
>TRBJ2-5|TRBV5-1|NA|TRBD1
TGCGCCAGCAGCACACAGGGGGGAGAGGAGACCCAGTACTTC
CASSTQGGEETQYF
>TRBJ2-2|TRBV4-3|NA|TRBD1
TGCGCCAGCAGCCGAACAGGGGCAGGCGGGGAGCTGTTTTTT
CASSRTGAGGELFF
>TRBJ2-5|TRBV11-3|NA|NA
TGTGCCAGCAGCCCCCATTCCCTCAGAGGAGAGACCCAGTACTTC
CASSPHSLRGETQYF
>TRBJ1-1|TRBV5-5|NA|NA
TGTGCCAGCAGCTTGCAGCGCTACACTGAAGCTTTCTTT
CASSLQRYTEAFF
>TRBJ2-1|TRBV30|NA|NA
TGTGCCTGGAGTCCTATCGACCAGCGGGTTAGCTCCTACAATGAGCAGTTCTTC
CAWSPIDQRVSSYNEQFF
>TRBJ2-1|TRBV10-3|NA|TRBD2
TGTGCCATCAGTGGGGGACTAGCGGGAAGCTCCTACAATGAGCAGTTCTTC
CAISGGLAGSSYNEQFF
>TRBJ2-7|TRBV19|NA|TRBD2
TGTGCCAGTAGTATAGCGAGGACACGGACTAGCGGGAGGCTATACGAGCAGTACTTC
CASSIARTRTSGRLYEQYF
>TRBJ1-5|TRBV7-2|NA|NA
TGTGCCAGCAGCTCGACAGGCCCCAATCAGCCCCAGCATTTT
CASSSTGPNQPQHF
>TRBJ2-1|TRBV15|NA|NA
TGTGCCACCAGCAGAGATACGACTGTTAAACCCTACAATGAGCAGTTCTTC
CATSRDTTVKPYNEQFF
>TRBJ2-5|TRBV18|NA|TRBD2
TGTGCCAGCTCACCAGTGGCTAGCGGGAGAGAGACCCAGTACTTC
CASSPVASGRETQYF
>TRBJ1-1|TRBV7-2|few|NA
TGTGCCAGCAGCTTAATCGGGGGGTCTGAAGCTTTCTTT
CASSLIGGSEAFF
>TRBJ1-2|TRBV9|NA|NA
TGTGCCAGCACCAGACGACCGGGGGACTATGGCTACACCTTC
CASTRRPGDYGYTF
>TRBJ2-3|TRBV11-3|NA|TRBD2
TGTGCCAGCAGCTCCGGACTAGCGCAGACAGATACGCAGTATTTT
CASSSGLAQTDTQYF
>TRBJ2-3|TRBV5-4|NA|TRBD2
TGTGCCAGCAGCCAACCTCCACTAGCGCACACTCCAGATACGCAGTATTTT
CASSQPPLAHTPDTQYF
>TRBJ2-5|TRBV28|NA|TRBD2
TGTGCCACCGGGGCGGGGGTAGAGACCCAGTACTTC
CATGAGVETQYF
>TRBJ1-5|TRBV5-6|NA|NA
TGTGCCAGCAGCTTGGTGAGCGATCAGCCCCAGCATTTT
CASSLVSDQPQHF
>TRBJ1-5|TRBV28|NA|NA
TGTGCCAGCAGTCCCCGGACACTCGGGGGGCCCCAGCATTTT
CASSPRTLGGPQHF
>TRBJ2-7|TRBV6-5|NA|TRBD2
TGTGCCAGCAGTTCCAGCGGGAGTATGTCCTACGAGCAGTACTTC
CASSSSGSMSYEQYF